This TCR beta chain was sequenced in a study of regulatory T cells in long-lasting Graves disease. The study's findings and limits: TCR diversity was lower in persistent than newly diagnosed Graves' disease.

The V and J ends lost 5 bases and 7 bases respectively, with 15 bases between them. The CDR3 contains 15 residues. Germline CDR1 reads MNHNS; CDR2 reads SASEGT. According to the study, TCR beta libraries were built with iRepertoire HTBI primers and CDR3-region Arm-PCR. Each CDR3 protein is one row after TCRdb ran MiXCR on the multiplex PCR reads. The table lists a few hundred thousand distinct CDR3 sequences, 16% of them singletons. Specified time point: newly diagnosed GD, antithyroid drugs for less than 3 months. The TCR library was prepared using RNA isolated from PBMCs. Clinicians diagnosed Graves' disease using American Thyroid Association guidelines. Notes on this clonotype: Its antigen is not identified.

These data were also reused for a study on T cells in Graves' hyperthyroidism and ophthalmopathy. That paper notes: Appearing also in blood were most of the thyroid clonotypes expanded above 0.001.

The rearrangement joins TRBV6-1 to TRBJ1-6; no clear D. The sample in question was peripheral blood mononuclear cells (PBMCs), obtained at new diagnosis, from a patient treated with antithyroid drugs. The TCR was taken from a man aged 40-50 years with Graves disease. CDR3 in DNA: TGTGCCAGCAGTATTGAACGGCCTTTGAATTCACCCCTCCACTTT. It yields the protein CASSIERPLNSPLHF.